Here is one T cell receptor (beta chain) with its context. Sequencing was performed with immunoSEQ multiplex PCR; in TCRdb, only in-frame clones are kept and a portion is missing. The sample consists of around 200,000 clones, about four fifths of them appearing once. This entry is derived from a study of cytomegalovirus exposure and HLA in healthy donors. With 3 bases clipped from V and 2 bases from J, the junction kept 11 bases outside the gene matches. The germline V gene encodes CDR1 SGHKS and CDR2 YYEKEE (reference sequence). This CDR3 is 18 amino acids long. The sequence came from a young woman in good health and CMV-seropositive. The chain recombines TRBV5-5 with TRBJ2-3; 11 bases are shared with TRBD2. Sequencing used PBMCs. The CDR3 spells CASSSTIAGGITTDTQYF. The CDR3 nucleotides are TGTGCCAGCAGCTCGACGATAGCGGGGGGGATTACCACAGATACGCAGTATTTT.